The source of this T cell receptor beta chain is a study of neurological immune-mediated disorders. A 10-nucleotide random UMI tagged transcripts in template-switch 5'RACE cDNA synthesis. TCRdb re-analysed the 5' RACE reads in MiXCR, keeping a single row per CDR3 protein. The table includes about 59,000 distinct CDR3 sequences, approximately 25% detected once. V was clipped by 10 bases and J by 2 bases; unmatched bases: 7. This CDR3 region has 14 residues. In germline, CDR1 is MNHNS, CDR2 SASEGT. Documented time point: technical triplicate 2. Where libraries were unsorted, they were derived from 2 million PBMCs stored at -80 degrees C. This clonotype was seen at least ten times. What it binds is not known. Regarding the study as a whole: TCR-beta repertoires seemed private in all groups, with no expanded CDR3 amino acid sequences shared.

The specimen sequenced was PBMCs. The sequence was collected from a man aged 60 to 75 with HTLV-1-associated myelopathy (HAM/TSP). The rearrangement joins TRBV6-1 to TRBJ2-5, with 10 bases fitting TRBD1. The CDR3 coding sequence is TGTGCCACCGTAAAGGACAGGGGGCAAGAGACCCAGTACTTC. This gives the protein CATVKDRGQETQYF.